This T cell receptor beta chain was sequenced during a study of cytomegalovirus exposure and HLA in healthy donors (dated by TCRdb to about 2017). Notes on the research overall: According to a later analysis, one platform produced both the 110 or so validation repertoires and the 666 repertoires of the first cohort. A separate validation cohort of 100 to 150 different subjects was used in addition to the approximately 610-subject first cohort. To predict cytomegalovirus infection status, the study brought together high-throughput TCR immunosequencing, statistical association of individual TCRs with disease status, and machine learning. The study was designed to test whether signatures of past pathogen exposure could be identified by cataloging public T cell receptors. Broader findings and caveats from the paper: In both the original and validation cohorts, the classifier was reported to diagnose cytomegalovirus status with high specificity and sensitivity. In a later analysis, TCRs clustered in the first cohort were found to also tend to co-occur in the 100 to 150 validation repertoires, with over 90% of cluster scores above 0. The authors suggested that the approach could potentially be extended to other disease states and immunological phenotypes. Three of the identified cytomegalovirus-associated TCR beta chains were confirmed in vitro to be specific for cytomegalovirus antigens. A later analysis lacked HLA typing for the validation cohort, so it scored co-occurrence in that cohort across all 110 or so repertoires. Most TCR sequences were observed very rarely across donors, whereas some public TCRs were present in many individuals. In the study, around 160 TCR beta chains were listed as associated with cytomegalovirus.

The donors belonged to the validation cohort of under 150 subjects, which was separate from the 666-subject first cohort. According to the germline V gene, CDR1 reads KGHSH and CDR2 reads LQKENI. Relative to germline, V is missing 1 base and J is missing 1 base, with 14 bases of the junction outside any gene match. Including cysteine and phenylalanine, the CDR3 has 19 amino acids. The DNA shown is the 57-base CDR3, in frame from base 1. Points on this clone: Its cognate antigen has yet to be identified. No much larger clone is present one base from it, and per-base qualities are unavailable.

The library was built by means of the immunoSEQ multiplex PCR assay. As for how the authors treated the data: A statistical classification framework was developed to diagnose cytomegalovirus status using the catalog of TCR beta chain sequences. This immuneACCESS table, as held by TCRdb, lists in-frame sequences with V and J called but not all clones. Of the missing ones, under half trace to an unresolved V gene in checked studies; the others have no known cause. Clonal size and the V and J genes are those of that table, whereas D and trimming came from the DNA. In this sample the table shows approximately 65,000 clones, almost 95% of which occur a single time. The ten largest make up less than 6% of the sample.

Sequenced material: PBMCs. The rearrangement joined TRBV18 to TRBJ2-5, with 8 bases in between that match TRBD2. The clonotype comes from a man aged 18 to 30 in good health and CMV-seropositive. The DNA sequence reads TGTGCCAGCTCACCACGCGACACCTTAGCGGGGAGAACCCAAGAGACCCAGTACTTC. The translation is CASSPRDTLAGRTQETQYF.